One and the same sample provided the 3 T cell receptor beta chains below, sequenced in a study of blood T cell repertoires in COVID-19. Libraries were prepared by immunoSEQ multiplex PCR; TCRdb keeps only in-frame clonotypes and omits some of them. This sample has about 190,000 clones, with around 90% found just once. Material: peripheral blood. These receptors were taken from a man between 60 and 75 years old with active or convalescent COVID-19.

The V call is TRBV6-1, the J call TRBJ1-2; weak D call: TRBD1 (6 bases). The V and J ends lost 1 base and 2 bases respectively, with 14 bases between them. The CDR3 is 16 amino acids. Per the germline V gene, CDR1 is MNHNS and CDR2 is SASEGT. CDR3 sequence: CASSEGMGGANYGYTF. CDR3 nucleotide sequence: TGTGCCAGCAGTGAAGGGATGGGGGGGGCAAACTATGGCTACACCTTC.

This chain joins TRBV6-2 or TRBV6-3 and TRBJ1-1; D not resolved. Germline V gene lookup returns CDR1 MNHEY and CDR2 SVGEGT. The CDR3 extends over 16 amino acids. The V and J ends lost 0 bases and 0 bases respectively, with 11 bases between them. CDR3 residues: CASSYSMGELNTEAFF. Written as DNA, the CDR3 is TGTGCCAGCAGTTACTCGATGGGAGAATTGAACACTGAAGCTTTCTTT.

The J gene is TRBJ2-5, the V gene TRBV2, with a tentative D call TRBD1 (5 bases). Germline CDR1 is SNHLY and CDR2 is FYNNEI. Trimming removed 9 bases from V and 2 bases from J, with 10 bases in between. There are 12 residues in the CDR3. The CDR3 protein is CASATVQETQYF. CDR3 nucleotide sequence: TGTGCCAGTGCGACAGTACAAGAGACCCAGTACTTC. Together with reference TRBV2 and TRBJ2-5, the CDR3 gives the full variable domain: EPEVTQTPSHQVTQMGQEVILRCVPISNHLYFYWYRQILGQKVEFLVSFYNNEISEKSEIFDDQFSVERPDGSNFTLKIRSTKLEDSAMYFCASATVQETQYFGPGTRLLVL.